The 3 T cell receptor beta chains below come from one sample, sequenced in a study of somatic mutations in cytotoxic T cells in rheumatoid arthritis. Sequencing was performed with immunoSEQ multiplex PCR; in TCRdb, only in-frame clones are kept and a portion is missing. The sample shows over 8,500 clones, approximately 82% of them seen only once. Sequenced sample: CD8+ T cells sorted from blood. The receptors were gathered from a woman aged 55-75 years with rheumatoid arthritis.

The J gene is TRBJ2-7, the V gene TRBV19; D may be TRBD2 (5 bases). This CDR3 is 15 amino acids long. Trimming left V 6 bases short and J 6 bases short, with 21 bases between. CDR1 LNHDA and CDR2 SQIVND come from the germline V gene (reference sequence). CDR3 DNA sequence: TGTGCCAGTAGCCCCAATGTAGGGAGCCTCCTCGAGCAGTACTTC. Residues: CASSPNVGSLLEQYF.

The chain combines TRBV27 with TRBJ1-4; 7 bases agree with TRBD1. Germline values: CDR1 MNHEY, CDR2 SMNVEV (reference sequence). V dropped 3 bases and J dropped 5; count of bases not matched to a gene: 9. The CDR3 runs 16 residues. For the CDR3, the DNA is TGTGCCAGCAGTTTTCGGGCAGGGGGAGTGAATGAAAAACTGTTTTTT. Protein sequence: CASSFRAGGVNEKLFF.

This clone was observed a single time. The chain joins TRBV6-5 to TRBJ2-7; TRBD1 matches 9 bases. This CDR3 comprises 13 residues. J was trimmed by 5 bases and V by 6 bases; bases with no gene match: 5. Per germline, CDR1 MNHEY and CDR2 SVGAGI. CDR3 sequence (DNA): TGTGCCAGCAGCTCCGGGACAGGGAACGAGCAGTACTTC. This translates into CASSSGTGNEQYF.